This T cell receptor beta chain was found in a study of T-cell memory formation after mild COVID-19. Whole-study findings and limits: The study found balanced CD4/CD8 in clones contracting day 15 to 85 and a CD4+ lean in later expanders. Certain responding clones were present in pre-infection memory, suggesting participation of cross-reactive memory.

Trimming at V came to 0 bases and at J to 11 bases, leaving 6 bases not matched to a gene. Germline lookup yields CDR1 SGHTA and CDR2 FQGNSA. The CDR3 is 15 residues long. About this clonotype itself: Its antigen is not identified.

TCRdb used MiXCR to reprocess the 5' RACE reads, holding one entry per CDR3 protein. The sample has 300,000 to 400,000 distinct CDR3 sequences; about 15% are singletons. Material for sequencing was PBMCs or a T cell subset sorted from them (not recorded which). V gene TRBV7-2 combines with J gene TRBJ1-6; TRBD1 matches 8 bases. The TCR was taken from a man in his late teens or twenties who had mild COVID-19 (a few samples of this study predate the infection). Cell type and time point are not known. DNA for the CDR3: TGTGCCAGCAGCTTAGCGTCAGGGGGCCGAACACCCCTCCACTTT. Translation: CASSLASGGRTPLHF.